The next 8 T cell receptor beta chains were all read from a single sample in a study of blood T cell repertoires in COVID-19. Generated by immunoSEQ multiplex PCR, the TCRdb table keeps only in-frame clones and is missing some. The data hold hundreds of thousands of clones, with 87% observed a single time. Source material: peripheral blood. The receptors here all came from a woman aged 18-29 years who had recovered from COVID-19.

This clone was found once. The rearrangement links TRBV29-1 to TRBJ1-2; D perhaps matches TRBD1 (6 bases). The CDR3 covers 12 residues. Per germline, CDR1 SQVTM and CDR2 ANQGSEA. Trimming removed 2 bases at V and 4 bases at J, with 8 bases between. The CDR3: CSVETGTYGYTF. The CDR3 DNA follows: TGCAGCGTTGAAACAGGGACCTATGGCTACACCTTC.

The chain uses TRBV19 and TRBJ1-1; D remains unclear. CDR1 and CDR2 (germline): LNHDA, SQIVND (reference sequence). The CDR3 covers 17 residues. Trimming pared 3 bases from V and 1 base from J, leaving 18 bases between. CDR3 sequence reads: CASSISLTLFGNTEAFF. The CDR3 coding sequence is TGTGCCAGTAGTATCTCTCTCACTCTGTTTGGGAACACTGAAGCTTTCTTT.

The chain joins TRBV7-6 to TRBJ2-7, with 10 bases lining up with TRBD2. In germline, CDR1 is SGHVS, CDR2 FNYEAQ. The length of the CDR3 is 15 residues. With 4 bases clipped from V and 12 bases from J, the junction kept 15 bases outside the gene matches. CDR3: CASSSQREGRGWWYF. In DNA form, the CDR3 reads TGTGCCAGCAGCTCTCAGCGGGAGGGCCGAGGCTGGTGGTACTTC.

This chain links TRBV11-2 with TRBJ2-5, with D uncertain. The germline gives CDR1 SGHAT, CDR2 FQNNGV. This CDR3 contains 12 residues. V lost 6 bases and J lost 5, with 10 bases in between. In DNA form, the CDR3 reads TGTGCCAGCAGGAGAGTCGGGGAGACCCAGTACTTC. It is translated as CASRRVGETQYF. Looking up the rest from reference TRBV11-2 and TRBJ2-5 gives the full variable domain: EAGVAQSPRYKIIEKRQSVAFWCNPISGHATLYWYQQILGQGPKLLIQFQNNGVVDDSQLPKDRFSAERLKGVDSTLKIQPAKLEDSAVYLCASRRVGETQYFGPGTRLLVL.

J is TRBJ2-1 and V is TRBV19; 9 bases match TRBD2. Germline V gene lookup returns CDR1 LNHDA and CDR2 SQIVND (reference sequence). The J segment lost 0 bases and the V segment lost 6 bases, leaving 15 bases of the junction unmatched. CDR3 length equals 19 residues. CDR3 protein: CASRTIATSGVSSYNEQFF. CDR3 DNA: TGTGCCAGTAGGACCATCGCGACTAGCGGCGTTAGCTCCTACAATGAGCAGTTCTTC.

This clone was seen once. The rearrangement links TRBV7-9 to TRBJ2-1, with 9 bases lining up with TRBD2. Germline V CDR1 and CDR2: SEHNR, FQNEAQ (reference sequence). V dropped 4 bases and J dropped 4; count of bases not matched to a gene: 5. The CDR3 loop spans 15 amino acids. The CDR3 nucleotides are TGTGCCAGCAGCTCGAGCGGGGGGACTTACAATGAGCAGTTCTTC. This encodes CASSSSGGTYNEQFF.

V is TRBV7-6 and J is TRBJ2-3; possible D gene TRBD1, 5 bases. The length of the CDR3 is 14 residues. Germline V gene data show CDR1 as SGHVS and CDR2 as FNYEAQ. The V and J ends lost 5 bases and 1 base respectively, with 10 bases between them. This CDR3 is CASSPRTRTDTQYF. The DNA for the CDR3 is TGTGCCAGCAGCCCCAGGACACGCACAGATACGCAGTATTTT.

This clone was recorded once. The V call is TRBV25-1, the J call TRBJ1-2, with 7 bases that match TRBD1. The CDR3 runs to 14 residues. Germline V gene data show CDR1 as MGHDK and CDR2 as SYGVNS. The V segment lost 4 bases and the J segment 7 bases; nucleotides outside the gene matches: 9. The CDR3 is CASSAGRGLGGYTF. CDR3 coding DNA: TGTGCCAGCAGTGCGGGCAGGGGGTTAGGTGGCTACACCTTC.